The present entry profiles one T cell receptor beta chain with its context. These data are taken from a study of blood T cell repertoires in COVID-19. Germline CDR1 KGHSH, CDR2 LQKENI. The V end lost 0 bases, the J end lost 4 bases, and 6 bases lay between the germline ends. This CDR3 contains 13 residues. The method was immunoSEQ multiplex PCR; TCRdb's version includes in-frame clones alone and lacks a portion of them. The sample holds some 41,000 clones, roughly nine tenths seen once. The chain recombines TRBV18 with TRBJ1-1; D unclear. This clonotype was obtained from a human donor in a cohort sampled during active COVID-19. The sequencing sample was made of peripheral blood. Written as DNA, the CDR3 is TGTGCCAGCTCACCACCCGGGAGCACTGAAGCTTTCTTT. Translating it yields CASSPPGSTEAFF.